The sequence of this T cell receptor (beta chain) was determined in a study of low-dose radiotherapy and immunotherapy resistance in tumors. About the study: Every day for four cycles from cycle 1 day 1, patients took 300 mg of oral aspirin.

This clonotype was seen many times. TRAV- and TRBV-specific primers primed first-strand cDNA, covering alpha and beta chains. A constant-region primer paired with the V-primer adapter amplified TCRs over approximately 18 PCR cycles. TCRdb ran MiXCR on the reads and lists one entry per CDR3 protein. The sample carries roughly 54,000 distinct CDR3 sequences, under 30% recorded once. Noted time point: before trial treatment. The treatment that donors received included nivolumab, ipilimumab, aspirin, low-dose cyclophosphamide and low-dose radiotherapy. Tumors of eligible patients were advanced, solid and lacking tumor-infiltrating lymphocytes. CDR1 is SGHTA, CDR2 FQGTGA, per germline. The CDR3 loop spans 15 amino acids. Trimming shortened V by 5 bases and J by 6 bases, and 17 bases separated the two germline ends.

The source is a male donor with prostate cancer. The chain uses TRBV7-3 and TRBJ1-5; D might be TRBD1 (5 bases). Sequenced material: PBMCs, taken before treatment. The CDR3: CASSPPAGRRQPQHF. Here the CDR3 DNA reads TGTGCCAGCAGCCCCCCCGCAGGGAGACGTCAGCCCCAGCATTTT.